The TCR beta chain described here comes from a study of blood T cell repertoires in COVID-19. Overall study: COVID-19 samples collected from the United States, Italy and Spain covered acute and convalescent phases. PBMCs, B-cell-depleted T cells, or T cells provided the cDNA or gDNA that made up the material.

In the study's own analysis: Researchers report that nucleated cell counts were estimated from reference gene primer amplification. Measured with immunoSEQ multiplex PCR; TCRdb has only the in-frame clones, and not every one. V, J and clone size reflect that table, while D and trimming were determined from the DNA. The sample contains some 280,000 clones, under 90% of which appear only once. This clone has just one count. The TCR comes from a woman in her thirties or forties who had recovered from COVID-19. The specimen was peripheral blood.

CDR3 amino acids: CASSWGDGAYEQYF. The CDR3 coding sequence is TGCGCCAGCAGCTGGGGGGACGGTGCCTACGAGCAGTACTTC. V usage is TRBV5-1 and J usage is TRBJ2-7, with D possibly matching TRBD2 (6 bases). The CDR3 has 14 residues. Germline V gives CDR1 SGHRS, CDR2 YFSETQ. The V end lost 3 bases, the J end lost 2 bases, and 12 bases lay between the germline ends.